Listed here are 20 T cell receptor beta chains from one sample, sequenced in a study of glioma-infiltrating T cells. The iRepertoire nested amplicon-rescue multiplex PCR amplified TCR alpha and beta CDR3s from RNA. TCRdb independently ran MiXCR on the multiplex PCR reads; one entry per CDR3 protein. Here the sample spans about 140,000 distinct CDR3 sequences, 35% to 50% being singletons. Material: glioma tissue, nonneoplastic brain tissue, or PBMCs (not recorded which). These receptors came from a human donor with low-grade glioma or glioblastoma, undergoing nonglioma brain surgery, or in good health (not recorded which).

The V and J genes are TRBV4-2 and TRBJ2-3; D gene unclear. Germline assignment: CDR1 LGHNA and CDR2 YNFKEQ. The CDR3 length is 14 residues. The V end was cut by 5 bases, the J end by 6 bases, with 15 bases between. In DNA, the CDR3 is TGTGCCAGCAGCTTCCGACTGGCACGGGATACGCAGTATTTT. It translates to CASSFRLARDTQYF.

The gene calls are TRBV28 and TRBJ2-5, with D possibly TRBD2 on 5 matching bases. V was trimmed by 3 bases and J by 4 bases, leaving 12 bases between them. CDR1 is MDHEN and CDR2 is SYDVKM in the germline V gene. The CDR3 length is 14 residues. CDR3 nucleotides: TGTGCCAGCAGTTTGCCGCTAGCCCTAGAGACCCAGTACTTC. This translates into CASSLPLALETQYF.

The chain joins TRBV6-1 to TRBJ2-5, with D perhaps given as TRBD1 or TRBD2 (5 bases each). This CDR3 spans 13 amino acids. Germline V gene data show CDR1 as MNHNS and CDR2 as SASEGT. V dropped 7 bases and J dropped 5 bases, with 14 bases sitting between them. The CDR3 protein is CASKTVGAETQYF. The CDR3 DNA follows: TGTGCCAGCAAAACAGTCGGGGCGGAGACCCAGTACTTC.

This clonotype was counted only a few times. The rearrangement uses TRBV7-3 and TRBJ2-1; 7 bases are a match to TRBD2. CDR1 is SGHTA and CDR2 is FQGTGA in the germline V gene. This CDR3 has 14 amino acids. V gave up 4 bases and J gave up 8 bases; unmatched junction bases: 8. This CDR3 is CASSSLGGGDEQFF. CDR3 DNA: TGTGCCAGCAGCTCTTTGGGGGGAGGGGATGAGCAGTTCTTC.

A note on this clonotype: One end of the junction is discordant with germline, which a read error may explain. V gene TRBV10-3 combines with J gene TRBJ1-6; D gene unclear. CDR1 is ENHRY and CDR2 is SYGVKD in the germline V gene. The CDR3 length is 13 residues. This chain's CDR3 is CATKTVDNSPPHF. The CDR3 DNA sequence: TGTGCCACCAAAACAGTTGATAATTCACCCCCCCACTTT.

The chain uses TRBV7-8 and TRBJ1-1, with a tentative D call TRBD1 (5 bases). V lost 5 bases and J lost 0, with 10 bases in between. The CDR3 is 14 amino acids. Germline V gene lookup returns CDR1 SGHVS and CDR2 FQNEAQ. CDR3 DNA sequence: TGTGCCAGCAGCACCAGGGACTTGAACACTGAAGCTTTCTTT. Its translation is CASSTRDLNTEAFF.

V usage is TRBV4-1 and J usage is TRBJ1-1; weak D call: TRBD1 (5 bases). The CDR3 totals 14 residues. CDR1 and CDR2 from the germline V gene are MGHRA and YSYEKL. V gave up 0 bases and J gave up 4 bases, with 9 bases separating them. CDR3 bases: TGCGCCAGCAGCCAAGACCTCCAGGGCACTGAAGCTTTCTTT. This encodes CASSQDLQGTEAFF.

The gene calls are TRBV7-3 and TRBJ2-3; 7 bases line up with TRBD1. With V trimmed by 4 bases and J by 1 base, 5 bases remained unmatched. The germline V gene has CDR1 SGHTA and CDR2 FQGTGA. The CDR3 has 15 amino acids. The CDR3, as DNA: TGTGCCAGCAGCTACCACAGGGGACGCACAGATACGCAGTATTTT. It yields the protein CASSYHRGRTDTQYF. The complete variable domain, with remaining parts taken from reference TRBV7-3 and TRBJ2-3, reads GAGVSQTPSNKVTEKGKYVELRCDPISGHTALYWYRQSLGQGPEFLIYFQGTGAADDSGLPNDRFFAVRPEGSVSTLKIQRTERGDSAVYLCASSYHRGRTDTQYFGPGTRLTVL.

This clonotype was seen only a few times. The chain combines TRBV7-9 with TRBJ1-2; TRBD1 might be the D (5 bases). Germline assignment: CDR1 SEHNR and CDR2 FQNEAQ (reference sequence). V was pared by 5 bases and J by 4 bases, with 14 bases between. The CDR3 has 14 amino acids. The CDR3 loop is CASSPRDGTYGYTF. CDR3 sequence (DNA): TGTGCCAGCAGCCCGAGGGACGGAACCTATGGCTACACCTTC.

This clonotype was recorded a few times. The genes are TRBV4-1 and TRBJ1-2; tentative D call: TRBD1 (5 bases). The CDR3 has 14 amino acids. V dropped 5 bases and J dropped 7 bases, with 17 bases sitting between them. The germline V gene has CDR1 MGHRA and CDR2 YSYEKL. CDR3 protein: CASSFRQDSLGYTF. The CDR3 DNA is TGCGCCAGCAGCTTCCGCCAAGACAGTCTTGGCTACACCTTC.

This clonotype showed up many times. V gene TRBV6-2 or TRBV6-3 combines with J gene TRBJ2-7, with D hard to call. This CDR3 is 12 amino acids long. Germline CDR1 and CDR2: MNHEY and SVGEGT. The V end was cut by 0 bases, the J end by 3 bases, with 3 bases between. CDR3: CASSYSIYEQYF. The CDR3 DNA reads as TGTGCCAGCAGTTACTCGATCTACGAGCAGTACTTC.

The chain carries TRBV27 and TRBJ2-7; 8 bases are shared with TRBD1. This CDR3 is 14 amino acids long. CDR1 is MNHEY and CDR2 is SMNVEV in the germline V gene (reference sequence). The junction had 6 bases not matched to a gene; V was cut back by 5 bases and J by 3 bases. CDR3 amino acids: CASSPGQDSYEQYF. The CDR3 DNA is TGTGCCAGCAGTCCGGGACAGGACAGCTACGAGCAGTACTTC.

The chain joins TRBV4-1 to TRBJ2-3; D possibly uses TRBD1 or TRBD2 (5 bases each). V was cut by 1 base and J by 7 bases, with 12 bases left in between. Germline V gene sequence: CDR1 MGHRA, CDR2 YSYEKL. This CDR3 comprises 14 residues. CDR3 amino acids: CASSQVTGTNTQYF. DNA of the CDR3: TGCGCCAGCAGCCAAGTAACCGGGACCAATACGCAGTATTTT.

This sequence joins TRBV2 and TRBJ2-1; D ambiguous. CDR1 is SNHLY, CDR2 FYNNEI, per germline. V dropped 3 bases and J dropped 7 bases, with 16 bases sitting between them. The CDR3 extends over 15 amino acids. CDR3 DNA: TGTGCCAGCAGTGAGACCCCCGGTGCATATAATGAGCAGTTCTTC. Residues: CASSETPGAYNEQFF.

This clonotype appeared a few times. The gene calls are TRBV6-1 and TRBJ1-1, with D uncertain. Trimming stripped 6 bases from V and 5 bases from J, with 7 bases between. Looked up from germline, CDR1 is MNHNS and CDR2 is SASEGT. This CDR3 has 11 amino acids. The CDR3 DNA reads TGTGCCAGCAGACGTCAAACTGAAGCTTTCTTT. It yields the protein CASRRQTEAFF.

V and J are TRBV6-1 and TRBJ1-4, with D possibly matching TRBD1 (5 bases). Deletions cut 8 bases from V and 3 bases from J, with 10 bases between. This CDR3 has 13 residues. The germline gives CDR1 MNHNS, CDR2 SASEGT. As DNA, the CDR3 is TGTGCCAGCCGACAGTCGGCTAATGAAAAACTGTTTTTT. This codes for CASRQSANEKLFF.

The rearrangement uses TRBV18 and TRBJ2-1; a possible D gene is TRBD2 (6 bases). The germline CDR1 and CDR2 sequences are KGHSH and LQKENI. The length of the CDR3 is 15 residues. V shed 3 bases and J shed 7 bases, with 16 bases lying between them. The CDR3 DNA sequence: TGTGCCAGCTCACCGTCGGGACTCCTCCTTAATGAGCAGTTCTTC. It is translated as CASSPSGLLLNEQFF.

This chain links TRBV6-2 or TRBV6-3 with TRBJ2-3, with D unresolved. CDR3 size: 16 residues. Germline-derived CDR1 and CDR2 are MNHEY and SVGEGT. V was shortened by 6 bases and J by 0 bases, with 16 bases between the two germline ends. The CDR3 DNA follows: TGTGCCAGCAGCCCAAGGTCCCAGGCTAGCACAGATACGCAGTATTTT. Its translation: CASSPRSQASTDTQYF.

The chain uses TRBV25-1 and TRBJ1-2; a weak D match, TRBD1 (6 bases). Germline V gene data show CDR1 as MGHDK and CDR2 as SYGVNS. Trimming took off 8 bases at V and 2 bases at J, with 12 bases between the two ends. The CDR3 covers 13 residues. The CDR3 nucleotides read TGTGCCAGCGCCCCCGACAGGAACTATGGCTACACCTTC. Amino acid sequence: CASAPDRNYGYTF.

This sequence joins TRBV28 and TRBJ2-7; D perhaps matches TRBD1 (6 bases). The CDR3 length is 13 residues. Germline V lookup: CDR1 MDHEN, CDR2 SYDVKM. The V end lost 6 bases, the J end lost 0 bases, and 9 bases lay between the germline ends. DNA for the CDR3: TGTGCCAGCAGGAGACAGGTCTCCTACGAGCAGTACTTC. As protein: CASRRQVSYEQYF.